This TCR beta chain was found in a study of T cell repertoires in cytomegalovirus infection. Across the whole study: Public TCR beta signatures marked donors with CMV infection and the matching HLA.

About this clonotype: Its matching antigen is unknown.

TCRdb reanalysed the reads using MiXCR and keeps one entry per CDR3 protein. The sample carries about 530,000 distinct CDR3 sequences, 26% recorded once. The study, taken as a whole, reports: Predominance within the ex vivo response was attributable to HLA-C-restricted CMV-specific TCR beta clonotypes.

The CDR3 sequence is 15 residues long. V gave up 0 bases and J gave up 5 bases, with 12 bases separating them. In germline, CDR1 is LGHNA, CDR2 YSLEER. The chain links TRBV4-3 to TRBJ2-3, with D hard to call. Sequencing was performed on PBMCs. The TCR originated in a human donor in good health (CMV status not recorded). Some clones in this sample may be carry-over from other donors' samples. The DNA for the CDR3 is TGCGCCAGCAGCCAAGATCGACATCCCCGAGATACGCAGTATTTT. This encodes CASSQDRHPRDTQYF.